These T cell receptor beta chains were read from a single sample in a study of beta chain features in type 1 diabetes. Clones were read by immunoSEQ multiplex PCR, and TCRdb kept only the in-frame ones, dropping some. The sample consists of about 170,000 clones, approximately 7.9% of them appearing once. The sequenced sample consisted of central memory CD4+ T cells from blood. The origin of the receptors is a man between 18 and 35 years old with type 1 diabetes. CDR3s include the opening cysteine and the closing phenylalanine or tryptophan. The order of the fields is J gene, clone size, V gene, D gene, CDR3 protein, CDR3 DNA. A D gene is named only where the DNA matches it firmly. The size of a clone is reported for some rows only, either as once, few or many, or as a class for expanded clones.

>TRBJ2-5|NA|TRBV7-2|TRBD2
CASSPGLAQETQYF
TGTGCCAGCAGCCCCGGACTAGCACAAGAGACCCAGTACTTC
>TRBJ2-1|NA|TRBV9|TRBD2
CASSGSGGPNEQFF
TGTGCCAGCAGCGGGTCGGGGGGGCCCAATGAGCAGTTCTTC
>TRBJ1-1|NA|TRBV5-1|TRBD1
CASSLRTGGKTEAFF
TGCGCCAGCAGCTTGCGGACAGGGGGCAAGACTGAAGCTTTCTTT
>TRBJ2-7|few|TRBV4-2|TRBD2
CASSQASAGGTYEQYF
TGTGCCAGCAGCCAAGCGTCAGCGGGGGGAACCTACGAGCAGTACTTC
>TRBJ1-1|NA|TRBV5-6|TRBD1
CASRYEGAGTEAFF
TGTGCCAGCAGGTATGAGGGGGCTGGAACTGAAGCTTTCTTT
>TRBJ2-7|NA|TRBV18|NA
CASSLKYEQYF
TGTGCCAGCTCACTAAAATACGAGCAGTACTTC
>TRBJ1-4|NA|TRBV6-1|NA
CASSVGQINEKLFF
TGTGCCAGCAGTGTCGGACAGATTAATGAAAAACTGTTTTTT
>TRBJ1-2|NA|TRBV14|TRBD1
CASRQTRPGQGRRLYGYTF
TGTGCCAGCAGACAAACGCGACCCGGACAGGGACGAAGACTCTATGGCTACACCTTC
>TRBJ2-2|NA|TRBV4-3|NA
CASSQVTAGELFF
TGCGCCAGCAGCCAAGTCACGGCCGGGGAGCTGTTTTTT
>TRBJ1-6|many|TRBV7-2|TRBD1
CASSSTRTGLHF
TGTGCCAGCAGCTCCACTCGGACAGGTCTCCACTTT
>TRBJ1-5|few|TRBV27|TRBD1
CASYPQGRGSNQPQHF
TGTGCCAGCTACCCTCAGGGCAGGGGGAGCAATCAGCCCCAGCATTTT